This TCR beta chain was sequenced for a study of vaccination and CD4 T cells after COVID-19. Overall study findings and caveats: Median SARS-CoV-2-reactive clonotype numbers went up from roughly 19 to 38, but not significantly.

The study sequenced cultured CD4+ T cell DNA using the Oncomine TCR Beta short-read assay. The template was genomic DNA from cultured CD4+ T cells. MiXCR was run by TCRdb on the PCR reads, yielding one entry per CDR3 protein. The table has thousands of distinct CDR3 sequences, about 40% seen once. This clonotype turned up a few times. Its antigen is not known. Described treatment: roughly nine-day PBMC culture with coronavirus spike peptide pools or control peptides (ViraFEST assay). ViraFEST used peptide pools to expand antigen-specific T cells, then sequenced TCRs. CDR1 is DFQATT, CDR2 SNEGSKA, per germline (reference sequence). Trimming removed 4 bases from V and 6 bases from J; junction bases left unmatched: 9. This CDR3 is 13 amino acids long.

The sequence was obtained from a human donor who had recovered from COVID-19. Sequencing input: CD4+ T cells from blood, cultured in vitro. V gene TRBV20-1 combines with J gene TRBJ2-7; TRBD1 matches at 7 bases. The CDR3 DNA sequence: TGCAGTGCTACTTCGACAGGGACGGGCGAGCAGTACTTC. It translates to CSATSTGTGEQYF.